What follows describes a single TCR beta chain. As originally analysed: Nucleated cell counts were estimated from reference gene primer amplification. Some clones are missing from TCRdb's copy, which holds only in-frame ones; the method was immunoSEQ multiplex PCR. That table furnishes V, J and clone size, whereas the DNA furnished D and trimming. Seen here are 180,000 or so clones, approximately 90% observed once, and the top ten hold more than 0.75%. These data come from a study of blood T cell repertoires in COVID-19. Study summary: Both acute and convalescent COVID-19 samples were obtained from the United States, Italy and Spain. Sample material is recorded as cDNA or gDNA derived from T cells, B-cell-depleted T cells, or PBMCs.

After removal of 5 bases from V and 7 bases from J, the junction contained 14 bases not matched to a gene. This CDR3 is 17 amino acids long. CDR1 is LNHDA, CDR2 SQIVND, per germline (reference sequence). This TCR was sampled from a man aged 18-30 years with acute or convalescent COVID-19. Sequences were obtained from peripheral blood. The rearrangement joins TRBV19 to TRBJ1-1, with 12 bases matching TRBD1. The DNA of the CDR3 is TGTGCCAGTAGTGACCTACGGGGACAGGGGGCGATCATTGAAGCTTTCTTT. It specifies CASSDLRGQGAIIEAFF.